Listed here is a single T cell receptor beta chain. The CDR3 extends over 13 amino acids. V was trimmed by 6 bases and J by 4 bases, leaving 12 bases between them. Germline V gene data show CDR1 as MNHNS and CDR2 as SASEGT. This sample is part of a study of low-dose radiotherapy and immunotherapy resistance in tumors. Study information: Those assigned to Cohort 2 were treated with 1 Gy per fraction every two weeks (13 Gy in total over 26 weeks). Daily intake of oral aspirin 300 mg by patients lasted four cycles and began on cycle 1 day 1. The drug cyclophosphamide was given into a vein at 200 mg/m2 every two weeks, one day before radiation and immunotherapy.

TRAV- and TRBV-specific primers, spanning alpha and beta chains, primed first-strand cDNA. The authors amplified TCRs for approximately 18 PCR cycles with a constant-region primer and a V-primer adapter. Via MiXCR, TCRdb re-called the reads, giving one row per CDR3 protein. The sample holds about 97,000 distinct CDR3 sequences; less than 25% are singletons and the top ten take approximately 4%. Sample time point: after trial treatment. Treatment in this sample: LDRT plus nivolumab, ipilimumab, low-dose cyclophosphamide and aspirin (RACIN trial). Donors were administered nivolumab, ipilimumab, aspirin and low-dose cyclophosphamide, together with low-dose radiotherapy.

The source material was PBMCs, sampled after low-dose radiotherapy plus immunotherapy. The clonotype comes from a male donor with prostate cancer. The rearrangement joins TRBV6-1 to TRBJ2-5, with D uncertain. CDR3: CASRPEWLETQYF. CDR3 DNA: TGTGCCAGCAGACCTGAATGGCTAGAGACCCAGTACTTC.